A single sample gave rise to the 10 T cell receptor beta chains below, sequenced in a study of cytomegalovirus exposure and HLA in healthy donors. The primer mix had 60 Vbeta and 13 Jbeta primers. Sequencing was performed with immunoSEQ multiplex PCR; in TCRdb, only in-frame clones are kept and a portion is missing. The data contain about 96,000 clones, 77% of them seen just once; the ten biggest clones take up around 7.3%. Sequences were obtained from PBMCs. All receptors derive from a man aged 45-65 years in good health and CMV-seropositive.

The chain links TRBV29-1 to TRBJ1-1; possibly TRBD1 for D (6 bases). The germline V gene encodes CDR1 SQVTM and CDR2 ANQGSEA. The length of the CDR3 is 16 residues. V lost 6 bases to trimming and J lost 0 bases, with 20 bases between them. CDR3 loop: CSVDPGHKVMNTEAFF. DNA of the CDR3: TGCAGCGTGGACCCGGGACACAAAGTCATGAACACTGAAGCTTTCTTT.

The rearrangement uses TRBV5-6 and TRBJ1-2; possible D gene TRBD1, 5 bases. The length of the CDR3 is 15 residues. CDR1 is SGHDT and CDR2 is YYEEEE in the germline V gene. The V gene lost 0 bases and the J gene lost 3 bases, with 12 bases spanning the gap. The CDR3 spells CASSLAPGSDYGYTF. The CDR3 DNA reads TGTGCCAGCAGCTTGGCCCCAGGGTCCGACTATGGCTACACCTTC.

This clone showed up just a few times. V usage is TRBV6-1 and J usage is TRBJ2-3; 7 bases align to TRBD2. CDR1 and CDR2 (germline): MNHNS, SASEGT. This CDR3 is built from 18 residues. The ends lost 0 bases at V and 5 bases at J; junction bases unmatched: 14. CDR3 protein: CASSEALGGGMRGDTQYF. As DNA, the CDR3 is TGTGCCAGCAGTGAAGCGCTGGGCGGGGGAATGAGGGGAGATACGCAGTATTTT.

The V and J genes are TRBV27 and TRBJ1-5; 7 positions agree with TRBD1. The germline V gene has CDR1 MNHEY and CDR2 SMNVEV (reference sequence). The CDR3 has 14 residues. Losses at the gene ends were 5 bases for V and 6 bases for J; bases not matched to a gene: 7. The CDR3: CASSPQGLVQPQHF. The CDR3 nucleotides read TGTGCCAGCAGTCCACAGGGGTTGGTTCAGCCCCAGCATTTT.

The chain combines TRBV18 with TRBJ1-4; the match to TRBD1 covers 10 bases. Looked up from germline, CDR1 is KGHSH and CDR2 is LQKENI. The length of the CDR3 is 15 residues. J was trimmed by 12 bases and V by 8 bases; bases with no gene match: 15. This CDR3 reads CASHEKGQGLKELFF. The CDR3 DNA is TGTGCCAGCCACGAAAAGGGACAGGGGTTAAAGGAACTGTTTTTT.

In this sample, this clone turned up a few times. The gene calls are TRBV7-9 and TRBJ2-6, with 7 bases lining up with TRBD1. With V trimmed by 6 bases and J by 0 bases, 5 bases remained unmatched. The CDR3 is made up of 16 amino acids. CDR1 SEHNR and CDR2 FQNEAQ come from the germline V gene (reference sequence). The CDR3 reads CASSRTGTSGANVLTF. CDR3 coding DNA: TGTGCCAGCAGTAGGACAGGTACCTCTGGGGCCAACGTCCTGACTTTC.

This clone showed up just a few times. Here the CDR3 DNA reads TGTGCCAGCAGCGAAGCGACGTTAACCTACGAGCAGTACTTC. Protein product: CASSEATLTYEQYF. The chain carries TRBV6-5 and TRBJ2-7; D gene uncertain. Trimming removed 6 bases from V and 2 bases from J, with 14 bases in between. The CDR3 is made up of 14 amino acids. CDR1 MNHEY and CDR2 SVGAGI come from the germline V gene.

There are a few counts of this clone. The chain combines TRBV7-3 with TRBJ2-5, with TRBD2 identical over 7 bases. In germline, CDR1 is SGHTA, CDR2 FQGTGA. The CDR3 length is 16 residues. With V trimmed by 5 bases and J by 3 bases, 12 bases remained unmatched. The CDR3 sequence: CASSIYRGDEEETQYF. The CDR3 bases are TGTGCCAGCAGCATCTATCGGGGGGATGAGGAAGAGACCCAGTACTTC.

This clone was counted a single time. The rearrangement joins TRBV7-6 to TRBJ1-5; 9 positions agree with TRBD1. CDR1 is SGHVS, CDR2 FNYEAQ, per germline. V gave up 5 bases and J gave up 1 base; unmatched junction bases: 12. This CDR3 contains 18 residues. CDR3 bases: TGTGCCAGCAGCCCCACTCCGGGACAGGGCTCGAGCAATCAGCCCCAGCATTTT. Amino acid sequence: CASSPTPGQGSSNQPQHF.

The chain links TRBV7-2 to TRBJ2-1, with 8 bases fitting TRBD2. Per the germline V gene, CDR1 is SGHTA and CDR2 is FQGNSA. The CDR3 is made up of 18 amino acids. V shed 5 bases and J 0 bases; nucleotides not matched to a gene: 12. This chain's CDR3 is CASSRRRRGGLSYNEQFF. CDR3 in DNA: TGTGCCAGCAGCCGCCGGCGACGCGGGGGGCTCTCCTACAATGAGCAGTTCTTC.